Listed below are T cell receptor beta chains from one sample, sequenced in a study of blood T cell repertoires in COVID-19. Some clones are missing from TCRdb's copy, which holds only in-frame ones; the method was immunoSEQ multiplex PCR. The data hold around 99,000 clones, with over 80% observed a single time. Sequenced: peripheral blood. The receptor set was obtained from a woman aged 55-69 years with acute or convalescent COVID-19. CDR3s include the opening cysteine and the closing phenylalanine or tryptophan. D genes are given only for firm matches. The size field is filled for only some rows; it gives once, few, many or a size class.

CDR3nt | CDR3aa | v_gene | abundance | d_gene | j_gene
TGTGCCAGCAGTTATCGGGGGACAGATAGCAATCAGCCCCAGCATTTT | CASSYRGTDSNQPQHF | TRBV6-2/TRBV6-3 | . | TRBD1 | TRBJ1-5
TGTGCCAGCAAAGGACTAGCGGGAGGTGGGGCCTACGAGCAGTACTTC | CASKGLAGGGAYEQYF | TRBV27 | . | TRBD2 | TRBJ2-7
TGTGCCAGCAGTTACCACGGGACTAGCAGGGAGCAGTACTTC | CASSYHGTSREQYF | TRBV28 | . | TRBD2 | TRBJ2-7
TGTGCCAGCAGCTTAGTCGTGACTAGCGGGGATACGCAGTATTTT | CASSLVVTSGDTQYF | TRBV7-2 | . | TRBD2 | TRBJ2-3
TGTGCCTGGAGGCGTGAGAACACTGAAGCTTTCTTT | CAWRRENTEAFF | TRBV30 | . | . | TRBJ1-1
TGTGCCAGTAGGCCGTCCGGGACACAGTATGGCTACACCTTC | CASRPSGTQYGYTF | TRBV19 | few | . | TRBJ1-2
TGTGCCAGCAGTACTAGCGGGAGCGTTAAGGGGCAGTACTTC | CASSTSGSVKGQYF | TRBV6-2/TRBV6-3 | few | TRBD2 | TRBJ2-7
TGTGCCAGCAGCCAAGACCTCAACTATGGCTACACCTTC | CASSQDLNYGYTF | TRBV14 | . | . | TRBJ1-2
TGTGCCAGCAGGAACAACTACGAGCAGTACTTC | CASRNNYEQYF | TRBV2 | . | . | TRBJ2-7
TGTGCCAGCACCCCAGAGGGCACAGATACGCAGTATTTT | CASTPEGTDTQYF | TRBV6-5 | . | . | TRBJ2-3
TGTGCCAGCAGGCCATTGACAGGGATAGGGGGTGAAGCTTTCTTT | CASRPLTGIGGEAFF | TRBV3-1/TRBV3-2 | . | TRBD1 | TRBJ1-1
TGTGCCAGCAGCTTAAGCCAGGGAGAGACCCAGTACTTC | CASSLSQGETQYF | TRBV7-6 | . | . | TRBJ2-5
TGTGCCAGCAGCCCTTGGGACAGGGGGCTAGAGACCCAGTACTTC | CASSPWDRGLETQYF | TRBV5-8 | many | TRBD1 | TRBJ2-5
TGTGCCAGCAGCGGGTCGACAGGGGCCTCGACCACTGAAGCTTTCTTT | CASSGSTGASTTEAFF | TRBV3-1/TRBV3-2 | . | TRBD1 | TRBJ1-1